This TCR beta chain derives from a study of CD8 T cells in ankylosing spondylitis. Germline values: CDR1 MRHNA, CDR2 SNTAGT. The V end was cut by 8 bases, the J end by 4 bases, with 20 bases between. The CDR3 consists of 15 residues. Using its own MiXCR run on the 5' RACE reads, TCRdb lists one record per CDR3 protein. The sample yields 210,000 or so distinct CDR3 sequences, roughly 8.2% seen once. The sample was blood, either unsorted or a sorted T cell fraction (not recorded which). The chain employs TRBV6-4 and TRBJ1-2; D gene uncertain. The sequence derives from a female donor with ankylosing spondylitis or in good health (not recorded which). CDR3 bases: TGTGCCAGCCGAGCAACCCTTGCGCCTCGCTATGGCTACACCTTC. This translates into CASRATLAPRYGYTF.